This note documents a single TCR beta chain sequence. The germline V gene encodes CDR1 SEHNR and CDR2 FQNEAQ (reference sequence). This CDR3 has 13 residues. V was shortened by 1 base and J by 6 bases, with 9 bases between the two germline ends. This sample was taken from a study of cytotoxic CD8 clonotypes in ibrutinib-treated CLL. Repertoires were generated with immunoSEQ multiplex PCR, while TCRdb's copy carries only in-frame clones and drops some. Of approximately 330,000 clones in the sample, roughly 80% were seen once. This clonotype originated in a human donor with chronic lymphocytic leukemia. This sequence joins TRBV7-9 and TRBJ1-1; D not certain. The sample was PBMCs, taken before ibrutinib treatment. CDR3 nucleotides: TGTGCCAGCAGCTTAGGGAAGCGGGCTGAAGCTTTCTTT. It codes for CASSLGKRAEAFF.